This T cell receptor (beta chain) is from a study of identical twins. General study points: Out-of-frame TCR alpha sharing in monozygotic twins exceeded recombination model predictions.

Of note for this clonotype: Its antigen is not known.

TCRdb called the 5' RACE reads again in MiXCR, with one record for every CDR3 protein. The sample lists 400,000 or so distinct CDR3 sequences; 8.5% to 10% were seen once. This CDR3 has 13 amino acids. Germline CDR1 is SQVTM and CDR2 is ANQGSEA. V lost 5 bases, J lost 2 bases, and 12 bases lay in between. Sequenced input: naive T cells sorted from blood. The rearrangement uses TRBV29-1 and TRBJ2-5; a possible D gene is TRBD1 (5 bases). This clonotype originated in a woman in her 50s in good health. In nucleotides, the CDR3 is TGCAGCGTTTTCCCAACAGGTCAAGAGACCCAGTACTTC. Its protein product is CSVFPTGQETQYF.